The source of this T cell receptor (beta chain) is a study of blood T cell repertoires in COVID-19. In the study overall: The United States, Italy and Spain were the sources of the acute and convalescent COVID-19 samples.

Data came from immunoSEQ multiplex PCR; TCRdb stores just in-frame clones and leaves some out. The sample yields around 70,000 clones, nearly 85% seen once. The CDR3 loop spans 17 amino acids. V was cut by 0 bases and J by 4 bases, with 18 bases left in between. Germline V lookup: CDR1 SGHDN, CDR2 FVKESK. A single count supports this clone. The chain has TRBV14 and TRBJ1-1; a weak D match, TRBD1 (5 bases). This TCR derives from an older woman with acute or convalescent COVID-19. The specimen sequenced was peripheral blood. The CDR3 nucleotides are TGTGCCAGCAGCCAAGACAGGGCCCGGCCCGTCGGCACTGAAGCTTTCTTT. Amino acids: CASSQDRARPVGTEAFF.